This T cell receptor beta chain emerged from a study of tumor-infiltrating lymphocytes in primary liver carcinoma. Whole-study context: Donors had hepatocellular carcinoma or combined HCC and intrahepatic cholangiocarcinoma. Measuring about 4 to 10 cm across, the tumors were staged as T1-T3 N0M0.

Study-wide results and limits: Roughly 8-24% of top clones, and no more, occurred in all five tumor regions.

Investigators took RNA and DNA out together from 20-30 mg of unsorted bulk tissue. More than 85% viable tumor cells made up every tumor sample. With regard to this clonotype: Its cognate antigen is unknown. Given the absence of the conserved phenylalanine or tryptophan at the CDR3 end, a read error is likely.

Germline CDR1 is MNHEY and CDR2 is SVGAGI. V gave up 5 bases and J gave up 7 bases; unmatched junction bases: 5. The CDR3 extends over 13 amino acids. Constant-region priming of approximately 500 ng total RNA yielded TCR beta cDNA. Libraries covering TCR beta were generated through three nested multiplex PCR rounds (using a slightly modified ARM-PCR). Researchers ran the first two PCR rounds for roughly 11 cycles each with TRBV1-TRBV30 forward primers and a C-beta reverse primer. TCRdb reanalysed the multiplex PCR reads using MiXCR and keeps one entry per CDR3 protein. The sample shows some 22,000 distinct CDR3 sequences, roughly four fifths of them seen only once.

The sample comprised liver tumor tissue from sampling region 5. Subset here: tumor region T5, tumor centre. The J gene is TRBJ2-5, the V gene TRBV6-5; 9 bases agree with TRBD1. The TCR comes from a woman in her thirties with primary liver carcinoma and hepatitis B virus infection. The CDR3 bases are TGTGCCAGCAGTACACACAGGGGGCTGACCCAGTACTCC. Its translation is CASSTHRGLTQYS.